This T cell receptor (beta chain) was recovered during a study of blood T cells in healthy people across ages (dated by TCRdb to 2013 to 2016). About the full investigation: In model experiments, template switching captured roughly one uniquely barcoded TCR beta cDNA molecule for every two T cells. For two donors (one aged 18 to 29 and one aged 80 or older), the study analyzed two additional independent replicas of 1 million unique cDNA reads from the same blood draw. To avoid experimental bias, donors of different ages were distributed randomly across sequencing lanes. Donors were grouped into four age groups: young (average roughly 15 years), middle-aged (about 40), aged (over 55) and long-lived (roughly 80). Age-related changes in TCR beta repertoire diversity were measured in the study by deep sequencing normalized with unique cDNA molecular identifiers.

The donors were some 36 Caucasian individuals from Russia, aged roughly 6 to 90 years, who were systemically healthy. About 9.1 milliliters of peripheral blood were collected from each donor into EDTA-treated Vacutainer tubes. Ficoll-Paque density-gradient centrifugation was used to isolate PBMCs, with at least 6 million obtained per sample. Total RNA, at least 5 micrograms per sample, was extracted from PBMCs with Trizol reagent. The percentages of naive CD45RAhigh/CD27high T cells were determined by flow cytometry on a PBMC aliquot from every donor. On this clonotype itself: This clone's antigen is unknown. No much larger clone is present one base from it, and per-base qualities are unavailable.

From cysteine to phenylalanine, the CDR3 is 15 amino acids long. Of the read, only the CDR3 DNA is kept; its 45 bases are in frame from base 1. Trimming costs V 0 bases and J 5 bases, and their ends lie 17 bases apart. Taken from the germline V gene (reference sequence), the CDR1 and CDR2 loops are DFQATT and SNEGSKA. The library was generated by 5' RACE. The data were produced on an Illumina HiSeq 2500. A second PCR of roughly 6 to 11 cycles was run with a J-beta primer mix and a sample-barcoded 5' primer. Each TCR beta cDNA molecule received a unique molecular identifier from a template-switch 5' adaptor carrying 12 random nucleotides. Each sample yielded at least 2.5 million CDR3-containing paired-end reads. First-strand cDNA synthesis was performed from all RNA using the Mint cDNA synthesis kit, with priming by a TRBC-specific oligonucleotide. Following uracil-DNA glycosylase treatment, a first 18-cycle PCR with universal primers M1SS and BC2_uni_R was performed on all cDNA. For the original study's pipeline: For normalization, 1 million high-quality reads were randomly selected from each sample, with every read carrying a distinct molecular identifier. Instead of being binned into consensus sequences, reads with shared molecular identifiers were discarded. MiTCR, with a Q25 quality threshold and the strictest error-elimination algorithm, was used for CDR3 identification, clonotype clustering and error correction. A nonparametric unseen species model with Euler transformation was used to estimate lower-bound total TCR beta diversity. The public sequencing data were trimmed at Q25 with fastp and processed into clonotypes with MiXCR by TCRdb, which kept only in-frame beta chains. Rows are combined by CDR3 protein, so each entry shows the most common genes and DNA. These V and J calls derive from TCRdb rather than the authors' analysis. The sample contains hundreds of thousands of distinct CDR3 sequences, 45% to 50% of them found a single time. The ten biggest clones cover around 15% of the sample.

Results and caveats for the whole study, not just this receptor: Estimates of total diversity based on one million sequenced T cells were regarded as lower bounds and as underestimates. As age increased, observed TCR beta diversity per million T cells dropped in a roughly linear way, and a significant reduction was already evident by age around 41. Donor CMV infection status was unknown, potentially confounding age-related changes in expanded clonotypes. A strong correlation was found between observed TCR beta diversity and the percentage of naive T cells measured by flow cytometry. The long-lived group showed more naive CD4+ T cells, fewer expanded clones and increased TCR diversity than the aged group, suggesting age selection. Conclusive comparison of naive and antigen-experienced compartments was prevented by the profiling of bulk unsorted PBMCs.

The sequence derives from a man aged 30-40 years in good health. The chain joins TRBV20-1 to TRBJ2-7, and possibly TRBD2, on 5 matching bases. Sequencing input: blood. CDR3 region: CSARDHIGLADEQYF. The DNA sequence is TGCAGTGCTAGAGATCATATAGGGCTAGCAGACGAGCAGTACTTC.